Listed here are 15 T cell receptor beta chains from one sample, sequenced in a study of memory CD4+ T cells and cytomegalovirus serostatus. Assay: immunoSEQ multiplex PCR; the TCRdb copy retains only in-frame clones and omits some. The table records 60,000 or so clones, more than 65% of them present only once. Single viable CD3+CD4+CD8-CD45RO+ cells were sorted as the memory CD4+ T cells. Sequencing was done on a sample of memory CD4+ T cells from blood. The receptors come from an adult in good health and CMV-seronegative. Some clones in this sample may be carry-over from other donors' samples.

The chain uses TRBV5-1 and TRBJ1-1; 11 bases are shared with TRBD1. CDR3 size: 16 residues. J gave up 2 bases and V 0 bases, and 3 bases lay outside the gene matches. Germline CDR1 is SGHRS and CDR2 is YFSETQ. CDR3 protein: CASSLGTGGGNTEAFF. CDR3 coding DNA: TGCGCCAGCAGCTTGGGGACAGGGGGCGGAAACACTGAAGCTTTCTTT. The full variable domain, completed using reference TRBV5-1 and TRBJ1-1, is KAGVTQTPRYLIKTRGQQVTLSCSPISGHRSVSWYQQTPGQGLQFLFEYFSETQRNKGNFPGRFSGRQFSNSRSEMNVSTLELGDSALYLCASSLGTGGGNTEAFFGQGTRLTVV.

The rearrangement uses TRBV7-8 and TRBJ2-2; 12 nucleotides line up with TRBD2. The length of the CDR3 is 17 residues. Trimming at V came to 8 bases and at J to 4 bases, leaving 11 bases not matched to a gene. The germline V gene has CDR1 SGHVS and CDR2 FQNEAQ. The CDR3 is CASGLAGSNRLTGELFF. Here the CDR3 DNA reads TGTGCCAGCGGACTAGCGGGATCAAACCGCCTCACCGGGGAGCTGTTTTTT. The full variable domain, completed using reference TRBV7-8 and TRBJ2-2, is GAGVSQSPRYKVAKRGQDVALRCDPISGHVSLFWYQQALGQGPEFLTYFQNEAQLDKSGLPSDRFFAERPEGSVSTLKIQRTQQEDSAVYLCASGLAGSNRLTGELFFGEGSRLTVL.

This clone was detected only a few times. The chain joins TRBV5-1 to TRBJ1-1; D remains unclear. Trimming took 0 bases from V and 8 from J, leaving 11 bases between them. The CDR3 is made up of 13 amino acids. Germline CDR1 SGHRS, CDR2 YFSETQ. Here the CDR3 DNA reads TGCGCCAGCAGCTTGGAGGTTTTGACCGAAGCTTTCTTT. Translation: CASSLEVLTEAFF.

The chain is built from TRBV6-1 and TRBJ1-5; perhaps TRBD1 as D (6 bases). The length of the CDR3 is 13 residues. The V end lost 6 bases, the J end lost 3 bases, and 9 bases lay between the germline ends. Looked up from germline, CDR1 is MNHNS and CDR2 is SASEGT. CDR3 amino acids: CASSGQPNQPQHF. DNA of the CDR3: TGTGCCAGCAGCGGACAGCCCAATCAGCCCCAGCATTTT.

The chain combines TRBV28 with TRBJ2-1, with 8 bases fitting TRBD2. The germline V gene has CDR1 MDHEN and CDR2 SYDVKM. The ends lost 9 bases at V and 7 bases at J; junction bases unmatched: 11. CDR3 length equals 14 residues. The CDR3 reads CASYHSGIGNEQFF. The CDR3 region has the DNA TGTGCCAGTTATCATAGCGGGATAGGGAATGAGCAGTTCTTC. Full variable domain (outside the CDR3, taken from reference TRBV28 and TRBJ2-1): DVKVTQSSRYLVKRTGEKVFLECVQDMDHENMFWYRQDPGLGLRLIYFSYDVKMKEKGDIPEGYSVSREKKERFSLILESASTNQTSMYLCASYHSGIGNEQFFGPGTRLTVL.

In this sample, this clone turned up a few times. This chain connects TRBV18 to TRBJ2-3; 11 positions agree with TRBD2. The trim removed 3 bases at V and 2 bases at J, leaving 4 bases unmatched. Germline CDR1 and CDR2: KGHSH and LQKENI. This CDR3 is 16 amino acids long. The CDR3 nucleotides are TGTGCCAGCTCACCTCCGGGACTAGCGGCCACAGATACGCAGTATTTT. Encoded protein: CASSPPGLAATDTQYF.

This clone was found a few times. J is TRBJ1-1 and V is TRBV18; 9 nucleotides line up with TRBD1. The CDR3 has 15 amino acids. V lost 3 bases and J lost 0; bases outside the gene matches: 2. The V gene's germline CDR1 is KGHSH and CDR2 LQKENI. CDR3 DNA sequence: TGTGCCAGCTCACCTCGGGACAGGGTGAACACTGAAGCTTTCTTT. Translation: CASSPRDRVNTEAFF.

V usage is TRBV28 and J usage is TRBJ1-1; 8 nucleotides agree with TRBD1. With V trimmed by 8 bases and J by 0 bases, 5 bases remained unmatched. The CDR3 is 14 amino acids. Germline CDR1 and CDR2: MDHEN and SYDVKM. The CDR3 protein is CASLRGPMNTEAFF. CDR3 coding DNA: TGTGCCAGCCTCAGGGGGCCTATGAACACTGAAGCTTTCTTT.

The chain joins TRBV2 to TRBJ1-2; 8 bases map to TRBD1. The V gene end was trimmed by 7 bases and the J gene end by 5 bases; junction bases not matched to a gene: 6. The germline V gene encodes CDR1 SNHLY and CDR2 FYNNEI. The CDR3 has 13 residues. The CDR3 loop reads CASTKDREYGYTF. The CDR3 nucleotides read TGTGCCAGCACCAAGGACAGGGAGTATGGCTACACCTTC.

The chain carries TRBV2 and TRBJ1-6; D is possibly TRBD1 (6 bases). This CDR3 contains 14 residues. V gave up 6 bases and J gave up 9 bases, with 15 bases separating them. Germline CDR1 is SNHLY and CDR2 is FYNNEI. The CDR3 DNA sequence: TGTGCCAGCAGGGATACAGGGAGGGGTTCACCCCTCCACTTT. This codes for CASRDTGRGSPLHF.

This clone was observed a few times. The chain couples TRBV7-2 to TRBJ2-7; 14 positions agree with TRBD2. J was trimmed by 7 bases and V by 5 bases; bases with no gene match: 7. This CDR3 spans 15 amino acids. Germline-derived CDR1 and CDR2 are SGHTA and FQGNSA. Written as DNA, the CDR3 is TGTGCCAGCAGCCCGACTAGCGGGAGGGCAGCGGAGCAGTACTTC. It encodes CASSPTSGRAAEQYF.

V is TRBV30 and J is TRBJ1-1, with no clear D. The CDR3 has 13 residues. Germline CDR1 is GTSNPN and CDR2 is SVGIG (reference sequence). The V and J ends lost 4 bases and 3 bases respectively, with 12 bases between them. Here the CDR3 reads CAWTIEGYTEAFF. The CDR3 DNA follows: TGTGCCTGGACCATTGAAGGATACACTGAAGCTTTCTTT.

The V and J genes are TRBV5-8 and TRBJ1-2; weak D call: TRBD1 (5 bases). CDR1 is SGHTS, CDR2 YDEGEE, per germline. Trimming stripped 4 bases from V and 2 bases from J, with 9 bases between. The length of the CDR3 is 13 residues. The CDR3 protein is CASSLRGNYGYTF. As DNA, the CDR3 is TGTGCCAGCAGCCTTCGGGGGAACTATGGCTACACCTTC. Supplemented by reference TRBV5-8 and TRBJ1-2, the full variable domain reads EAGVTQSPTHLIKTRGQQATLRCSPISGHTSVYWYQQALGLGLQFLLWYDEGEERNRGNFPPRFSGRQFPNYSSELNVNALELEDSALYLCASSLRGNYGYTFGSGTRLTVV.

This clone has just one count. The sample has other DNA sequences that encode this CDR3 too. The chain uses TRBV6-6 and TRBJ1-2; tentative D call: TRBD1 (5 bases). Trimming cost V 4 bases and J 2 bases, with 11 bases left between them. The CDR3 extends over 14 amino acids. Germline-derived CDR1 and CDR2 are MNHNY and SVGAGI (reference sequence). The CDR3 loop reads CASSLGGSNYGYTF. CDR3 in DNA: TGTGCCAGCAGTTTGGGGGGTTCGAACTATGGCTACACCTTC.

The chain combines TRBV6-6 with TRBJ2-7, with 11 positions matching TRBD2. With 6 bases clipped from V and 6 bases from J, the junction kept 10 bases outside the gene matches. There are 15 residues in the CDR3. Germline V gives CDR1 MNHNY, CDR2 SVGAGI (reference sequence). CDR3 in amino acids: CASRSTSGSASEQYF. The CDR3 nucleotides read TGTGCCAGCAGGAGTACTAGCGGGAGTGCCAGCGAGCAGTACTTC.